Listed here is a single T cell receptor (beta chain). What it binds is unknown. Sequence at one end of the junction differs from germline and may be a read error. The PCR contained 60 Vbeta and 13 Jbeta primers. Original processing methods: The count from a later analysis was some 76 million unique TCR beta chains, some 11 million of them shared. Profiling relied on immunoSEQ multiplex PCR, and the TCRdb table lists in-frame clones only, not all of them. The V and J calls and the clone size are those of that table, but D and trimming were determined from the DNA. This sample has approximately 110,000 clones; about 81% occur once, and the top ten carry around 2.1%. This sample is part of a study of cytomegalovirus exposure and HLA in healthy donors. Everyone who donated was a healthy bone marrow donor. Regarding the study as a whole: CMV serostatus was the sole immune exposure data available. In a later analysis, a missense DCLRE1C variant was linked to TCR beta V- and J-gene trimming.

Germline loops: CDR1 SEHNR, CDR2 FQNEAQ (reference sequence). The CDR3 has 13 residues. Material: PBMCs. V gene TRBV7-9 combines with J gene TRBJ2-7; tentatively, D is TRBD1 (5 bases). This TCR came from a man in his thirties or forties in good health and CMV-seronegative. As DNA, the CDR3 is TGTTCCAGCAGACCCGACAGTTCCTACGAGCAGTACTTC. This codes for CSSRPDSSYEQYF. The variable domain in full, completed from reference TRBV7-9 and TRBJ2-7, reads DTGVSQNPRHKITKRGQNVTFRCDPISEHNRLYWYRQTLGQGPEFLTYFQNEAQLEKSRLLSDRFSAERPKGSFSTLEIQRTEQGDSAMYLCSSRPDSSYEQYFGPGTRLTVT.